Below, 28 T cell receptor beta chains from the same sample are listed, as sequenced in a study of shared clonotypes between healthy human individuals. Sequenced by immunoSEQ multiplex PCR; TCRdb stores in-frame clones only, minus some. The sample holds about 490,000 clones; about 72% are singletons and the top ten take 12%. The source material was PBMCs. These receptors were collected from a middle-aged woman in good health. Some clones in this sample may be carry-over from other donors' samples.

The chain uses TRBV19 and TRBJ2-5, with 10 bases aligning to TRBD1. This CDR3 is built from 14 residues. The germline V gene encodes CDR1 LNHDA and CDR2 SQIVND (reference sequence). With 5 bases clipped from V and 5 bases from J, the junction kept 5 bases outside the gene matches. The CDR3 bases are TGTGCCAGTAGTCCGGGACAGGGGTTTGAGACCCAGTACTTC. Translating it yields CASSPGQGFETQYF.

With respect to this clone: A read error likely explains this, since a far larger clone differs by one base. The sample carries other DNA sequences with the same CDR3. The CDR3 reads CAWSRQIYQETQYF. The CDR3, as DNA: TGCGCCTGGAGCCGACAGATCTACCAAGAGACCCAGTACTTC. The V gene is TRBV30, the J gene TRBJ2-5; D might be TRBD1 (5 bases). The CDR3 has 14 residues. Germline loops: CDR1 GTSNPN, CDR2 SVGIG (reference sequence).

The chain uses TRBV9 and TRBJ1-1; D may be TRBD1 (5 bases). CDR1 and CDR2 (germline): SGDLS, YYNGEE. CDR3 length: 16 amino acids. Trimming shortened V by 4 bases and J by 4 bases, and 20 bases separated the two germline ends. This CDR3 is CASSPPTSGMGTEAFF. As DNA, the CDR3 is TGTGCCAGCAGCCCCCCCACGTCAGGGATGGGCACTGAAGCTTTCTTT.

This clone was picked up one time. This chain links TRBV10-3 with TRBJ1-4; TRBD1 is a possible D gene (5 bases). The CDR3 contains 14 residues. The V gene's germline CDR1 is ENHRY and CDR2 SYGVKD. V lost 10 bases, J lost 0 bases, and 12 bases lay in between. The CDR3 region is CATRDRSTNEKLFF. CDR3 sequence (DNA): TGTGCCACCAGGGACCGCTCAACTAATGAAAAACTGTTTTTT.

V and J are TRBV7-9 and TRBJ2-5, with D unclear. CDR1 SEHNR and CDR2 FQNEAQ come from the germline V gene (reference sequence). Between the trimmed V and J ends, which lost 4 bases and 1 base, there was a span of 10 bases. This CDR3 has 14 residues. CDR3 in DNA: TGTGCCAGCAGCTCCGGGTTAGTCCAAGAGACCCAGTACTTC. It is translated as CASSSGLVQETQYF.

This clone came up once. The CDR3 region has the DNA TGTGCCAGCTGTGACTTAGGAACCGGCGGGGAGCTGTTTTTT. It specifies CASCDLGTGGELFF. V and J are TRBV5-6 and TRBJ2-2; D gene unclear. The CDR3 has 14 residues. The germline V gene has CDR1 SGHDT and CDR2 YYEEEE. V shed 7 bases and J shed 7 bases, with 17 bases lying between them.

This clone appeared once. This chain links TRBV28 with TRBJ2-1; TRBD2 aligns across 11 bases. The CDR3 runs to 15 residues. CDR1 is MDHEN, CDR2 SYDVKM, per germline. V lost 6 bases, J lost 6 bases, and 7 bases stayed unmatched. The CDR3 protein is CASSQLAGGSNEQFF. Here the CDR3 DNA reads TGTGCCAGCAGCCAGCTAGCGGGAGGATCCAATGAGCAGTTCTTC.

The V and J genes are TRBV11-2 and TRBJ1-3; D not certain. The ends were cut back, 5 bases at V and 0 bases at J, with 11 bases in the middle. Germline values: CDR1 SGHAT, CDR2 FQNNGV. There are 15 residues in the CDR3. CDR3 in amino acids: CASSPGMVSGNTIYF. DNA for the CDR3: TGTGCCAGCAGCCCCGGGATGGTCTCTGGAAACACCATATATTTT.

Comment on this clone: A single base separates this from a much larger clone, so it may be a read error. This rearrangement joins TRBV5-6 to TRBJ2-2, with D unclear. V lost 0 bases, J lost 4 bases, and 4 bases lay in between. Per germline, CDR1 SGHDT and CDR2 YYEEEE. The CDR3 is made up of 13 amino acids. This CDR3 reads CASSLGGTGELFF. The CDR3 nucleotides are TGTGCCAGCAGCTTGGGAGGCACCGGGGAGCTGTTTTTT. The full variable domain, its missing parts supplied by reference TRBV5-6 and TRBJ2-2, is DAGVTQSPTHLIKTRGQQVTLRCSPKSGHDTVSWYQQALGQGPQFIFQYYEEEERQRGNFPDRFSGHQFPNYSSELNVNALLLGDSALYLCASSLGGTGELFFGEGSRLTVL.

Note on this clone: In the same sample, other DNA sequences code for this CDR3. V and J are TRBV5-4 and TRBJ2-1; no reliable D call. CDR3 length: 12 residues. Trimming stripped 0 bases from V and 7 bases from J, with 5 bases between. The germline V gene encodes CDR1 SGHNT and CDR2 YYREEE (reference sequence). CDR3 bases: TGTGCCAGCAGCTTGGGGGGAAATGAGCAGTTCTTC. It encodes CASSLGGNEQFF.

V is TRBV13 and J is TRBJ2-4; D gene uncertain. Germline V lookup: CDR1 PRHDT, CDR2 FYEKMQ (reference sequence). The ends were cut back, 6 bases at V and 2 bases at J, with 8 bases in the middle. The CDR3 is made up of 13 amino acids. CDR3: CASSSITKNIQYF. The CDR3 nucleotides read TGTGCCAGCAGTTCAATCACCAAAAACATTCAGTACTTC.

The gene calls are TRBV29-1 and TRBJ2-3; 11 nucleotides align to TRBD1. This CDR3 contains 15 residues. Germline V gives CDR1 SQVTM, CDR2 ANQGSEA. The V gene end was trimmed by 3 bases and the J gene end by 8 bases; junction bases not matched to a gene: 10. The CDR3 loop is CSVERGTGGSGTQYF. As DNA, the CDR3 is TGCAGCGTTGAGAGGGGGACAGGGGGTTCGGGTACGCAGTATTTT.

The V gene is TRBV29-1, the J gene TRBJ2-7; no clear D gene. V was pared by 0 bases and J by 9 bases, with 15 bases between. The CDR3 contains 13 residues. CDR1 and CDR2 from the germline V gene are SQVTM and ANQGSEA. The CDR3 sequence is CSVEDRLGLGQYF. The DNA for the CDR3 is TGCAGCGTTGAAGACAGGTTGGGATTAGGGCAGTACTTC.

The rearrangement uses TRBV7-8 and TRBJ2-5; no definite D call. CDR1 is SGHVS and CDR2 is FQNEAQ in the germline V gene. V was cut by 5 bases and J by 5 bases, with 18 bases left in between. This CDR3 spans 15 amino acids. CDR3 nucleotides: TGTGCCAGCAGCAGTCGTAGGTCCGCCTCGGAGACCCAGTACTTC. This translates into CASSSRRSASETQYF.

The V and J genes are TRBV2 and TRBJ1-6; the D gene is possibly TRBD1 (5 bases). Germline V CDR1 and CDR2: SNHLY, FYNNEI. V was shortened by 6 bases and J by 8 bases, with 14 bases between the two germline ends. The CDR3 length is 14 residues. This chain's CDR3 is CASRPTGGDSPLHF. CDR3 bases: TGTGCCAGCAGGCCGACGGGGGGTGATTCACCCCTCCACTTT.

In this sample, this clone turned up a few times. At one end, the junction sequence differs from germline, possibly due to a read error. This chain uses TRBV7-7 with TRBJ2-7, with 7 bases lining up with TRBD2. The CDR3 totals 13 residues. Germline CDR1 SSHAT, CDR2 FNYEAQ (reference sequence). CDR3 sequence (DNA): TGTGCTAGCAGCTTATCCAGCGGGAACGAGCAGTACTTC. This translates into CASSLSSGNEQYF.

This clone was observed once. The chain employs TRBV28 and TRBJ1-2; D remains unclear. V was clipped by 4 bases and J by 8 bases, with 14 bases between them. CDR1 and CDR2 from the germline V gene are MDHEN and SYDVKM. The CDR3 runs 13 residues. The CDR3 here is CASSSSGPGGYTF. The CDR3 coding sequence is TGTGCCAGCAGTTCAAGCGGTCCGGGCGGCTACACCTTC.

To note about this clone: Other DNA sequences within the sample encode an identical CDR3. This chain connects TRBV30 to TRBJ2-5; no definite D call. The germline V gene encodes CDR1 GTSNPN and CDR2 SVGIG (reference sequence). The CDR3 covers 13 residues. Trimming took off 0 bases at V and 2 bases at J, with 7 bases between the two ends. CDR3 coding DNA: TGTGCCTGGAGTGTTGGAAGGCAAGAGACCCAGTACTTC. This sequence encodes CAWSVGRQETQYF.

The J gene is TRBJ1-5, the V gene TRBV5-6; 8 bases map to TRBD1. Germline CDR1 SGHDT, CDR2 YYEEEE. The CDR3 has 14 residues. V lost 4 bases, J lost 7 bases, and 7 bases stayed unmatched. The CDR3 protein is CASSRGQGEQPQHF. The CDR3 DNA reads as TGTGCCAGCAGCCGAGGACAGGGCGAGCAGCCCCAGCATTTT.

CDR3 region: CASTNLGPTGEQYF. As DNA, the CDR3 is TGTGCCAGCACAAATCTGGGACCTACGGGCGAGCAGTACTTC. The gene calls are TRBV28 and TRBJ2-7; D might be TRBD1 or TRBD2, each matching 5 bases. Germline V lookup: CDR1 MDHEN, CDR2 SYDVKM. The V end lost 7 bases, the J end lost 6 bases, and 19 bases lay between the germline ends. The CDR3 is 14 residues long.

V is TRBV18 and J is TRBJ2-5; 8 positions match TRBD2. The CDR3 is 16 residues long. CDR1 KGHSH and CDR2 LQKENI come from the germline V gene. With 0 bases clipped from V and 1 base from J, the junction kept 4 bases outside the gene matches. In DNA form, the CDR3 reads TGTGCCAGCTCACCACCGGACGGGAGGGCCCAAGAGACCCAGTACTTC. Translation: CASSPPDGRAQETQYF.

This chain connects TRBV2 to TRBJ2-6; D uncertain. CDR3 length: 14 residues. V was shortened by 4 bases and J by 0 bases, with 4 bases between the two germline ends. Per the germline V gene, CDR1 is SNHLY and CDR2 is FYNNEI. This CDR3 is CASSGGSGANVLTF. In DNA, the CDR3 is TGTGCCAGCAGTGGTGGCTCTGGGGCCAACGTCCTGACTTTC.

The CDR3 is CASRARGQGDEQYF. The CDR3 bases are TGTGCCAGTAGGGCTCGGGGACAGGGGGACGAGCAGTACTTC. The chain uses TRBV19 and TRBJ2-7; 11 nucleotides line up with TRBD1. The length of the CDR3 is 14 residues. Germline V gene lookup returns CDR1 LNHDA and CDR2 SQIVND (reference sequence). V was clipped by 6 bases and J by 5 bases; unmatched bases: 6.

DNA for the CDR3: TGTGCCAGCAGCTTAGTAGCGGGAGGGCCGTCAGATACGCAGTATTTT. It encodes CASSLVAGGPSDTQYF. V is TRBV7-8 and J is TRBJ2-3, with 11 positions matching TRBD2. CDR1 and CDR2 from the germline V gene are SGHVS and FQNEAQ. The CDR3 is 16 residues long. V gave up 1 base and J gave up 4 bases; unmatched junction bases: 4. Full variable domain (missing parts from reference TRBV7-8 and TRBJ2-3): GAGVSQSPRYKVAKRGQDVALRCDPISGHVSLFWYQQALGQGPEFLTYFQNEAQLDKSGLPSDRFFAERPEGSVSTLKIQRTQQEDSAVYLCASSLVAGGPSDTQYFGPGTRLTVL.

This sequence joins TRBV6-1 and TRBJ1-5; the match to TRBD1 covers 8 bases. The V gene's germline CDR1 is MNHNS and CDR2 SASEGT. The CDR3 is 14 residues long. Germline trimming cut 6 bases from V and 4 bases from J; bases unmatched to any gene: 5. This CDR3 reads CASSPGQENQPQHF. Written as DNA, the CDR3 is TGTGCCAGCAGCCCGGGACAGGAAAATCAGCCCCAGCATTTT.

This chain's CDR3 is CASSYSFRTEKLFF. CDR3 DNA: TGTGCCAGCAGTTACTCGTTTAGGACCGAAAAACTGTTTTTT. The chain links TRBV6-5 to TRBJ1-4; D not certain. V gave up 0 bases and J gave up 8 bases, with 10 bases separating them. The germline gives CDR1 MNHEY, CDR2 SVGAGI. The CDR3 loop spans 14 amino acids.

For this clone: The junction shows a germline mismatch at one end, possibly a read error. V is TRBV25-1 and J is TRBJ1-6; D gene ambiguous. Germline CDR1 MGHDK, CDR2 SYGVNS. The CDR3 length is 12 residues. The CDR3 region is CASSSSLSLLHF. The DNA of the CDR3 is TGTGCCAGCAGTAGCTCTCTTTCACTCCTCCACTTT.

J is TRBJ1-6 and V is TRBV11-2; D is ambiguous. V lost 5 bases, J lost 8 bases, and 10 bases lay in between. CDR1 and CDR2 from the germline V gene are SGHAT and FQNNGV. The CDR3 covers 13 residues. The CDR3 DNA is TGTGCCAGCAGCATAAACTGGGATTCACCCCTCCACTTT. Its translation is CASSINWDSPLHF. The variable domain in full, with the rest retrieved from reference TRBV11-2 and TRBJ1-6, is EAGVAQSPRYKIIEKRQSVAFWCNPISGHATLYWYQQILGQGPKLLIQFQNNGVVDDSQLPKDRFSAERLKGVDSTLKIQPAKLEDSAVYLCASSINWDSPLHFGNGTRLTVT.